Listed here are 14 T cell receptor beta chains from one sample, sequenced in a study of CD8+ T cells in alopecia areata. Treatment indicated: oral pan-JAK inhibitor, 5-10 mg twice daily. As the sequencing template, cDNA was produced by extracting RNA and reverse transcribing it. Using immunoSEQ multiplex PCR, the repertoire was profiled, and TCRdb retains in-frame clones only, with some absent. In the table there are about 300,000 clones, roughly 50% of which are singletons. The sample in question was CD4+ T cells sorted from blood, obtained at week 24, from a patient treated with tofacitinib. These receptors were taken from a human donor with alopecia areata.

The chain combines TRBV5-1 with TRBJ2-1; no firm D call. Trimming took 0 bases from V and 4 from J, leaving 14 bases between them. This CDR3 is built from 16 residues. Germline loops: CDR1 SGHRS, CDR2 YFSETQ. For the CDR3, the DNA is TGCGCCAGCAGCTTGGATGAGACTTCTCTATACAATGAGCAGTTCTTC. It specifies CASSLDETSLYNEQFF.

The chain employs TRBV5-4 and TRBJ2-3, with 8 positions matching TRBD1. The CDR3 is 19 residues long. V shed 3 bases and J 0 bases; nucleotides not matched to a gene: 15. The germline V gene encodes CDR1 SGHNT and CDR2 YYREEE (reference sequence). The CDR3 region has the DNA TGTGCCAGCAGCTCCCCCGGACAGGGAGAATCAATAAGCACAGATACGCAGTATTTT. This translates into CASSSPGQGESISTDTQYF.

The chain combines TRBV30 with TRBJ1-2; 7 nucleotides agree with TRBD1. This CDR3 spans 11 amino acids. Trimming cost V 4 bases and J 6 bases; bases outside gene matches: 2. The V gene's germline CDR1 is GTSNPN and CDR2 SVGIG (reference sequence). The CDR3: CAWTGGNGYTF. The CDR3 bases are TGTGCCTGGACAGGGGGAAATGGCTACACCTTC.

This clone was picked up a small number of times. The J gene is TRBJ2-2, the V gene TRBV4-1, with D perhaps TRBD2 (6 bases). V shed 0 bases and J shed 4 bases, with 12 bases lying between them. The CDR3 has 16 amino acids. The germline V gene encodes CDR1 MGHRA and CDR2 YSYEKL. The chain's CDR3 is CASSQDGQGGTGELFF. The CDR3 region has the DNA TGCGCCAGCAGCCAAGATGGGCAGGGAGGCACCGGGGAGCTGTTTTTT.

CDR3 loop: CASRLLETQYF. DNA for the CDR3: TGTGCCAGCAGACTGCTCGAGACCCAGTACTTC. The chain joins TRBV7-8 to TRBJ2-5; no clear D. The germline CDR1 and CDR2 sequences are SGHVS and FQNEAQ. The CDR3 has 11 residues. V was shortened by 6 bases and J by 5 bases, with 7 bases between the two germline ends.

The rearrangement uses TRBV30 and TRBJ1-4, with no clear D. Germline CDR1 is GTSNPN and CDR2 is SVGIG (reference sequence). Trimming stripped 1 base from V and 2 bases from J, with 8 bases between. This CDR3 is 14 amino acids long. CDR3 DNA sequence: TGTGCCTGGAGTGGGACGTTGACTAATGAAAAACTGTTTTTT. Translated, it gives CAWSGTLTNEKLFF.

The chain is built from TRBV6-5 and TRBJ2-1; the D is unclear. Trimming removed 0 bases at V and 11 bases at J, with 5 bases between. Germline V gene sequence: CDR1 MNHEY, CDR2 SVGAGI. This CDR3 is 11 amino acids long. CDR3 loop: CASSYSQKQFF. As DNA, the CDR3 is TGTGCCAGCAGTTACTCACAGAAGCAGTTCTTC.

The chain joins TRBV4-1 to TRBJ1-5, with D perhaps TRBD1 (6 bases). The V gene lost 3 bases and the J gene lost 8 bases, with 14 bases spanning the gap. The CDR3 contains 14 residues. Germline CDR1 MGHRA, CDR2 YSYEKL. The CDR3 coding sequence is TGCGCCAGCAGCCACGACAGGCCCTCGGAGCCCCAGCATTTT. Translated: CASSHDRPSEPQHF.

This clone has more than one count but fewer than ten. CDR3 loop: CATAPGPGFNEQYF. The CDR3 bases are TGTGCCACAGCTCCGGGACCAGGGTTCAACGAGCAGTACTTC. This chain links TRBV15 with TRBJ2-7; D possibly uses TRBD1 or TRBD2 (5 bases each). This CDR3 contains 14 residues. Looked up from germline, CDR1 is LNHNV and CDR2 is YYDKDF (reference sequence). Between the trimmed V and J ends, which lost 9 bases and 5 bases, there was a span of 20 bases.

The CDR3 DNA follows: TGCAGCGTTAGGAGTTACGAGCAGTACTTC. Translation: CSVRSYEQYF. The J gene is TRBJ2-7, the V gene TRBV29-1; D not resolved. Trimming removed 5 bases at V and 4 bases at J, with 6 bases between. The CDR3 totals 10 residues. Germline V gene data show CDR1 as SQVTM and CDR2 as ANQGSEA.

The rearrangement links TRBV2 to TRBJ2-5; TRBD2 aligns across 11 bases. The CDR3 runs to 16 residues. Trimming removed 2 bases from V and 7 bases from J; junction bases left unmatched: 9. Germline CDR1 SNHLY, CDR2 FYNNEI. The CDR3 sequence is CASSERPLAGGMTQYF. For the CDR3, the DNA is TGTGCCAGCAGTGAACGCCCTCTAGCGGGGGGCATGACCCAGTACTTC. The whole variable domain, remainder taken from reference TRBV2 and TRBJ2-5, is EPEVTQTPSHQVTQMGQEVILRCVPISNHLYFYWYRQILGQKVEFLVSFYNNEISEKSEIFDDQFSVERPDGSNFTLKIRSTKLEDSAMYFCASSERPLAGGMTQYFGPGTRLLVL.

The chain joins TRBV29-1 to TRBJ2-2; D gene uncertain. This CDR3 has 13 residues. V was trimmed by 6 bases and J by 0 bases, leaving 8 bases between them. Germline CDR1 SQVTM, CDR2 ANQGSEA. The CDR3 nucleotides are TGCAGCGTAGGGCCTACGAACACCGGGGAGCTGTTTTTT. This translates into CSVGPTNTGELFF.

Concerning this clone itself: The same CDR3 also results from other DNA sequences found in this sample. The chain couples TRBV30 to TRBJ1-1, with D possibly being TRBD1 (6 bases). V dropped 3 bases and J dropped 0 bases, with 14 bases sitting between them. The CDR3 is 15 residues long. Germline V gives CDR1 GTSNPN, CDR2 SVGIG (reference sequence). The CDR3 region has the DNA TGTGCCTGGAGCGTCGGGGGACATCTGAACACTGAAGCTTTCTTT. This gives the protein CAWSVGGHLNTEAFF.

The chain couples TRBV4-1 to TRBJ2-1; D is uncertain. The CDR3 runs 12 residues. Trimming took 3 bases from V and 8 from J, leaving 8 bases between them. Germline V CDR1 and CDR2: MGHRA, YSYEKL. Written as DNA, the CDR3 is TGCGCCAGCAGCCATGTCGCCGATGAGCAGTTCTTC. Protein: CASSHVADEQFF.